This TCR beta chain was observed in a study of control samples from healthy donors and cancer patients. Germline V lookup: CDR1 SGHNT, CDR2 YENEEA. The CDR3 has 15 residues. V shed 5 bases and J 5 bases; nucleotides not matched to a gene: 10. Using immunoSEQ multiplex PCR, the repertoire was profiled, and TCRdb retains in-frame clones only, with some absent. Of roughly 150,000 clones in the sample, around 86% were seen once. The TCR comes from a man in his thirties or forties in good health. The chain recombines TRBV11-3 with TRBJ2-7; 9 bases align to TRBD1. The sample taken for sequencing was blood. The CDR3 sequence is CASSPGTGKIHEQYF. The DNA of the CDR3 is TGTGCCAGCAGCCCTGGGACAGGGAAGATTCACGAGCAGTACTTC.